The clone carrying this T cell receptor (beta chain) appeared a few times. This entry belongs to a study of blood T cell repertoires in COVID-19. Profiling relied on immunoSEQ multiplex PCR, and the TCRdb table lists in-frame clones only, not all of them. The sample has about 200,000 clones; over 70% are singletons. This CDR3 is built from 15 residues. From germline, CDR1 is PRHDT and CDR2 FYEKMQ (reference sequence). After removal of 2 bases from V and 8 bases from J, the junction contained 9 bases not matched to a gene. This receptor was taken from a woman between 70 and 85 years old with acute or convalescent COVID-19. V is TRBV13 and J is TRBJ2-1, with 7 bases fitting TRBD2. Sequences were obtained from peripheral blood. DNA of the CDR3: TGTGCCAGCAGCTTAAGTGGGCTAGCGGCAGATGAGCAGTTCTTC. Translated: CASSLSGLAADEQFF.